This T cell receptor beta chain was recovered during a study of T cells in narcolepsy. Study results and limitations: HCRT-specific and TRIB2-specific autoreactive clonotypes appeared among same-patient CSF and blood CD4+ clonotypes. Some memory CD4+ repertoires had no autoreactive clone sequences.

Sequencing was performed with immunoSEQ multiplex PCR; in TCRdb, only in-frame clones are kept and a portion is missing. The sample consists of tens of thousands of clones, around 86% of them appearing once. Comment on this clone: Its antigen remains unidentified.

Trimming took 4 bases from V and 6 from J; bases not matched to a gene: 3. The CDR3 totals 12 residues. In germline, CDR1 is SNHLY, CDR2 FYNNEI. This TCR was recovered from a human donor in good health. V is TRBV2 and J is TRBJ2-7; TRBD1 matches at 7 bases. Sample: memory (CD45RA-) CD4+ T cells from blood. CDR3 residues: CASSGDRGEQYF. The DNA of the CDR3 is TGTGCCAGCAGTGGGGACAGAGGCGAGCAGTACTTC.